This T cell receptor (beta chain) was captured by sequencing in a study of CD8 T cells in Susac syndrome. Germline CDR1 reads SNHLY; CDR2 reads FYNNEI. Trimming cost V 5 bases and J 5 bases, with 21 bases left between them. CDR3 length: 16 amino acids. Study outcomes and limitations: An acknowledgment was made by the study that its TCR sequencing and HLA analysis involved relatively few individuals.

As concerns this clonotype: Antigen unknown.

RNA in amounts of about 0.45 to 1 ug was reverse transcribed with random hexamers. Across 54 Vbeta and 13 Jbeta, immunoSEQ multiplex PCR amplified TCR beta CDR3. From the immunoSEQ multiplex PCR reads, TCRdb called clonotypes with MiXCR, one entry per CDR3 protein. This table has about 300,000 distinct CDR3 sequences, about 91% appearing once. Isolation of CD8+ and CD4+ T cells was performed negatively, whereas enrichment of TEMRA cells was done by FACS. The sequence was collected from a human donor with multiple sclerosis. This chain joins TRBV2 and TRBJ1-2; D gene ambiguous. The sample comprised CD4+ T cells from PBMCs. The CDR3 DNA reads as TGTGCCAGCAGTCAACCCAACCGGAAGGGATTTTATGGCTACACCTTC. This translates into CASSQPNRKGFYGYTF. Using reference TRBV2 and TRBJ1-2 for the parts outside the CDR3, the full variable domain is EPEVTQTPSHQVTQMGQEVILRCVPISNHLYFYWYRQILGQKVEFLVSFYNNEISEKSEIFDDQFSVERPDGSNFTLKIRSTKLEDSAMYFCASSQPNRKGFYGYTFGSGTRLTVV.